This TCR beta chain was identified in a study of shared clonotypes between healthy human individuals. With respect to this clone: What it binds is not known.

Measured with immunoSEQ multiplex PCR; TCRdb has only the in-frame clones, and not every one. The top ten clones hold less than 1.5% of a sample with over a million clones, about three quarters of them seen once. The trim removed 5 bases at V and 3 bases at J, leaving 1 base unmatched. Per germline, CDR1 MNHNY and CDR2 SVGAGI (reference sequence). The CDR3 totals 14 residues. A split of CD4+ cells into CD45RA+ naive and CD45RA-negative memory subsets was performed. Study conclusions and caveats: Among a few donors, roughly 5.5% of naive CD4 clonotypes were found in common.

The chain is built from TRBV6-6 and TRBJ2-7; 13 bases are shared with TRBD2. The receptor comes from a man in his late teens or twenties in good health. The sequenced sample consisted of memory CD4+ T cells sorted from blood. Subset defined: CD45RA-negative fraction. The CDR3 DNA is TGTGCCAGCAGTGGGACTAGCGGGGTCTACGAGCAGTACTTC. This translates into CASSGTSGVYEQYF.